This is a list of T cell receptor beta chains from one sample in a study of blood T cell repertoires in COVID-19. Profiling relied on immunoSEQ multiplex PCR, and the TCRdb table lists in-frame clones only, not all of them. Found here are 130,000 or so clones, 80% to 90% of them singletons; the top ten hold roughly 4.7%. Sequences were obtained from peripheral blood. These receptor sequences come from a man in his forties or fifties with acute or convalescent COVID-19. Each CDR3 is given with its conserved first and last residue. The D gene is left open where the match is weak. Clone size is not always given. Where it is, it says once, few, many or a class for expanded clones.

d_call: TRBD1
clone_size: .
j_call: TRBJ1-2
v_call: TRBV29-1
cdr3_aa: CSSQRDRDYGYTF
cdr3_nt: TGCAGCTCTCAGAGGGACAGGGACTATGGCTACACCTTC

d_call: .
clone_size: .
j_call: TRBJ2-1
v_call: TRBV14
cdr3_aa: CASSQDRSGESIYEQFF
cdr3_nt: TGTGCCAGCAGCCAAGATCGGAGTGGAGAAAGTATCTATGAGCAGTTCTTC

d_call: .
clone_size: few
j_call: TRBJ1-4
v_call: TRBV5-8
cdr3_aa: CASSFPKRTTNEKLFF
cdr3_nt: TGTGCCAGCAGCTTCCCCAAGCGGACCACGAATGAAAAACTGTTTTTT

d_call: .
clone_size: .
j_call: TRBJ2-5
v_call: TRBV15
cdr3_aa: CATSRDKAAETQYF
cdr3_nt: TGTGCCACCAGCAGAGATAAAGCGGCTGAGACCCAGTACTTC

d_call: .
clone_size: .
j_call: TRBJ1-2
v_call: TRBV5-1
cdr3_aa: CASSTSGGAFGYTF
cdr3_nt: TGCGCCAGCAGCACCTCGGGGGGCGCGTTTGGCTACACCTTC

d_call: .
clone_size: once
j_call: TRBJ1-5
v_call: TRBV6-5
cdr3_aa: CASRDKGGGNQPQHF
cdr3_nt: TGTGCCAGCAGAGACAAGGGAGGAGGCAATCAGCCCCAGCATTTT

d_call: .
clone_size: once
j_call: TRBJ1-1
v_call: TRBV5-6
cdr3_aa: CASSFQGTNTEAFF
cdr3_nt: TGTGCCAGCAGCTTTCAGGGAACGAACACTGAAGCTTTCTTT

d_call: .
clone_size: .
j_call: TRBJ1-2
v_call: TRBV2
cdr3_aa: CASSPSTVYGYTF
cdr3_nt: TGTGCCAGCAGTCCTTCCACAGTCTATGGCTACACCTTC

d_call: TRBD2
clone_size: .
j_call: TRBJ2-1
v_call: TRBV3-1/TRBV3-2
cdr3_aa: CASSLRWTSGGVAYNEQFF
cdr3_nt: TGTGCCAGCAGTCTTCGCTGGACTAGCGGGGGTGTGGCCTACAATGAGCAGTTCTTC

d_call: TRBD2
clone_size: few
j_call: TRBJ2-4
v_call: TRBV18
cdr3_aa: CASSPVSSGTSKNIQYF
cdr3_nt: TGTGCCAGCTCACCAGTATCTAGCGGAACCAGCAAAAACATTCAGTACTTC

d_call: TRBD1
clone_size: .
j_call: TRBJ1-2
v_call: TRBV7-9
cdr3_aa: CASSPGQYYGYTF
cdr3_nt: TGTGCCAGCAGCCCGGGACAGTACTATGGCTACACCTTC

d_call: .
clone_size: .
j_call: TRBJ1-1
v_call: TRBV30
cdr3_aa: CAWSVWQNTEAFF
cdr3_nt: TGTGCCTGGAGTGTATGGCAAAACACTGAAGCTTTCTTT

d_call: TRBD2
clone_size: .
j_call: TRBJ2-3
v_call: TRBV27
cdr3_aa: CASSVTSVSTDTQYF
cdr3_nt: TGTGCCAGCAGTGTGACTAGCGTAAGCACAGATACGCAGTATTTT

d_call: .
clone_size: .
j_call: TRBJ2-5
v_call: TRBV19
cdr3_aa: CASSSFGGYSVETQYF
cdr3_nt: TGTGCCAGTAGTTCCTTTGGGGGCTATTCGGTAGAGACCCAGTACTTC

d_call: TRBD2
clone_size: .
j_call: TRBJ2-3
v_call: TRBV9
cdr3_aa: CASSVSSGRTTDTQYF
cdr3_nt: TGTGCCAGCAGCGTCAGTAGCGGGAGAACCACAGATACGCAGTATTTT

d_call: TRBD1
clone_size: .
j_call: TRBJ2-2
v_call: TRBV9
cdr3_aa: CASSPGTGSIGELFF
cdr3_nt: TGTGCCAGCAGCCCCGGGACAGGGTCGATCGGGGAGCTGTTTTTT

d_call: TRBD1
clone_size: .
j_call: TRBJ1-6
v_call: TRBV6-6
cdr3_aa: CASSYRQGYSPLHF
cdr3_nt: TGTGCCAGCAGTTATAGACAGGGGTATTCACCCCTCCACTTT

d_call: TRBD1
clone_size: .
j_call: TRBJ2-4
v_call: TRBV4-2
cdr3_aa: CASTSTGGPGNIQYF
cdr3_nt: TGTGCCAGCACCTCAACAGGGGGTCCAGGGAACATTCAGTACTTC

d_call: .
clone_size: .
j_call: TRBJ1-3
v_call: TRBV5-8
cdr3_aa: CASSLASGTGNTIYF
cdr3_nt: TGTGCCAGCAGCTTGGCCAGCGGGACTGGAAACACCATATATTTT

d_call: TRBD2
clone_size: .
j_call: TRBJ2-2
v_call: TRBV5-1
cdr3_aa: CASSYTLAGDNTGELFF
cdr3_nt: TGCGCCAGCAGCTACACGTTAGCGGGGGATAACACCGGGGAGCTGTTTTTT

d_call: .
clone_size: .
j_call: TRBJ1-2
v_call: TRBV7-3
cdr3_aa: CASSTSGTSGGYTF
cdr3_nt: TGTGCCAGCAGCACTTCCGGGACATCTGGTGGCTACACCTTC

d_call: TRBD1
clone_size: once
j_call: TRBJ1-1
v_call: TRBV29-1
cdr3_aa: CSVRGGTGPPGAFF
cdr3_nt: TGCAGCGTCCGTGGGGGGACAGGCCCCCCGGGGGCTTTCTTT

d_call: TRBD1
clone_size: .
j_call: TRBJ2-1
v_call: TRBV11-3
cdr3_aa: CASGTGDNGYNEQFF
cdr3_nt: TGTGCCAGCGGAACAGGGGATAACGGCTACAATGAGCAGTTCTTC

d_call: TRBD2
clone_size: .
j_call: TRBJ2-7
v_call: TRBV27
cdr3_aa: CASSPPRLAGGYEQYF
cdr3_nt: TGTGCCAGCAGTCCCCCCCGCCTAGCGGGGGGCTACGAGCAGTACTTC

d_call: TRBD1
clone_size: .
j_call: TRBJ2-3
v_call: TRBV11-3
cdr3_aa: CASSLQGADTQYF
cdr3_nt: TGTGCCAGCAGCTTACAGGGGGCAGATACGCAGTATTTT

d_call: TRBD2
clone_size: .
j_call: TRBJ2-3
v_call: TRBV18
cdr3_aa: CASSEGLAPSTDTQYF
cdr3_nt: TGTGCCAGCTCGGAGGGACTAGCCCCCAGCACAGATACGCAGTATTTT

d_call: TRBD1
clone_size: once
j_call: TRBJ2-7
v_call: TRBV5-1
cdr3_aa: CASSFTGTGSSSYEQYF
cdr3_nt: TGCGCCAGCAGCTTCACCGGGACAGGTTCGAGCTCCTACGAGCAGTACTTC

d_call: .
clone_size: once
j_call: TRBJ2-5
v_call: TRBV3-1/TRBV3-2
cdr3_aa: CASSQIIEETQYF
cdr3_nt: TGTGCCAGCAGCCAAATCATAGAGGAGACCCAGTACTTC

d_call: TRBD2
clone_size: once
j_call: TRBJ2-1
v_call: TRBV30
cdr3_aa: CAWSALAGGYNEQFF
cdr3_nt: TGTGCCTGGAGCGCTCTAGCGGGAGGGTACAATGAGCAGTTCTTC

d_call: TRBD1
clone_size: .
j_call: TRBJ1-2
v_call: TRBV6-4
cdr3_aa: CASRGTGPFYGYTF
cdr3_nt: TGTGCCAGCCGTGGGACAGGACCCTTCTATGGCTACACCTTC

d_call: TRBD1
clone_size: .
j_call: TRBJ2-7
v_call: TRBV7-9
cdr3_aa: CASSSTGTGGFEQYF
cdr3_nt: TGTGCCAGCAGCTCAACCGGGACAGGGGGTTTCGAGCAGTACTTC

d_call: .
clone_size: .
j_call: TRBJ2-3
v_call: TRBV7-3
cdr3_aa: CASSPGAPDTQYF
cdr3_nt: TGTGCCAGCAGCCCCGGAGCCCCAGATACGCAGTATTTT

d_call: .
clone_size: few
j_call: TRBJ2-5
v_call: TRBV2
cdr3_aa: CASSVGSFETQYF
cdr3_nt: TGTGCCAGCAGTGTGGGCAGTTTTGAGACCCAGTACTTC

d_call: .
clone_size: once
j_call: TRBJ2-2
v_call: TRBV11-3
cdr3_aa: CASSLALAHPNTGELFF
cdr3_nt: TGTGCCAGCAGCTTAGCACTAGCCCACCCCAACACCGGGGAGCTGTTTTTT

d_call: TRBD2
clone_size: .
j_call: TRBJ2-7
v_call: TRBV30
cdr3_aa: CARAPRASGGALPYEQYF
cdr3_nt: TGTGCCCGGGCACCTCGGGCTAGCGGGGGGGCCTTGCCCTACGAGCAGTACTTC

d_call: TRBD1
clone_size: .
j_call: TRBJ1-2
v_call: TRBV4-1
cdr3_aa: CASSHLGTGYGYTF
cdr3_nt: TGCGCCAGCAGCCACCTCGGGACAGGATATGGCTACACCTTC

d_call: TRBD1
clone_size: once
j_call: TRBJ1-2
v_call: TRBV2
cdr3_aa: CASSYRTGVDYGYTF
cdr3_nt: TGTGCCAGCAGTTACCGGACAGGGGTAGACTATGGCTACACCTTC

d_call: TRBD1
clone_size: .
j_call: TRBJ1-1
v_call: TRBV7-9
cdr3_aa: CASSATGGTEAFF
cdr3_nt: TGTGCCAGCAGCGCTACAGGGGGCACTGAAGCTTTCTTT

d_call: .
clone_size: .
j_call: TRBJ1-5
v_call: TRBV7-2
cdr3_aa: CASSFGGDQPQHF
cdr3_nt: TGTGCCAGCAGCTTCGGGGGTGACCAGCCCCAGCATTTT

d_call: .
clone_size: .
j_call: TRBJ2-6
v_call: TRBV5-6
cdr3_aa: CASSLAGGQIFSGANVLTF
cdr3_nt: TGTGCCAGCAGCTTGGCCGGGGGACAGATCTTCTCTGGGGCCAACGTCCTGACTTTC

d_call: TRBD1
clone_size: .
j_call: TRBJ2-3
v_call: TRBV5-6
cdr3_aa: CASSPGQGLSDTQYF
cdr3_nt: TGTGCCAGCAGCCCGGGACAGGGTCTGTCAGATACGCAGTATTTT

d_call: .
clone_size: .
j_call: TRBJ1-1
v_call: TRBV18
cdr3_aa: CASSPERVMNTEAFF
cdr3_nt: TGTGCCAGCTCACCAGAGAGGGTTATGAACACTGAAGCTTTCTTT

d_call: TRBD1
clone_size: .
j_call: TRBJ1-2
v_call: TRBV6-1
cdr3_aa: CASSEGQGARGYTF
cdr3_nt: TGTGCCAGCAGTGAGGGACAGGGGGCACGTGGCTACACCTTC

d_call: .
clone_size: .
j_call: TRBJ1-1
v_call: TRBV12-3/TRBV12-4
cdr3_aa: CASTRVNTEAFF
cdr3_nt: TGTGCCAGCACCCGAGTGAACACTGAAGCTTTCTTT

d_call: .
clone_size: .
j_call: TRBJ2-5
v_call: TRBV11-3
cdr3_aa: CASSFGSGGPETQYF
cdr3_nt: TGTGCCAGCAGCTTCGGATCCGGGGGGCCCGAGACCCAGTACTTC

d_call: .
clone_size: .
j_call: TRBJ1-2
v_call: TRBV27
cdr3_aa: CASSPWGLSKSGYTF
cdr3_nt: TGTGCCAGCAGTCCCTGGGGCCTGTCGAAAAGTGGCTACACCTTC

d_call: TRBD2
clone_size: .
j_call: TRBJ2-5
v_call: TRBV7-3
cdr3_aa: CASSFHSGGRETQYF
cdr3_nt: TGTGCCAGCAGCTTCCATAGCGGGGGGAGAGAGACCCAGTACTTC

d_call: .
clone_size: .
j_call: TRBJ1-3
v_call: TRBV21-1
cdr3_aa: CASIGHEGNTIYF
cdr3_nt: TGTGCCAGCATCGGACACGAAGGAAACACCATATATTTT

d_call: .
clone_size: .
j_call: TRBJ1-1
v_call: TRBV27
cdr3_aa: CASRKLGRNTEAFF
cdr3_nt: TGTGCCAGCAGGAAATTGGGGAGAAACACTGAAGCTTTCTTT

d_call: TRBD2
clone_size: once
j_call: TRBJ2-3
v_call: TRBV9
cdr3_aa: CASSTAGGPRTDTQYF
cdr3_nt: TGTGCCAGCAGTACGGCGGGGGGGCCCCGCACAGATACGCAGTATTTT

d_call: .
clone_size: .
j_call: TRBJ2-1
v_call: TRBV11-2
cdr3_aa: CASSLEGLRGFF
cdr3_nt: TGTGCCAGCAGCTTAGAGGGACTCAGAGGGTTCTTC

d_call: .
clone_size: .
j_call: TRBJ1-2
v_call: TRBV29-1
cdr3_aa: CSVEVGADGYTF
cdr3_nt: TGCAGCGTTGAAGTAGGGGCGGATGGCTACACCTTC

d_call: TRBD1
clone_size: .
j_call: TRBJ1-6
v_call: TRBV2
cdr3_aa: CASSEAVETGGYNSPLHF
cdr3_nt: TGTGCCAGCAGTGAAGCGGTCGAAACAGGGGGCTATAATTCACCCCTCCACTTT

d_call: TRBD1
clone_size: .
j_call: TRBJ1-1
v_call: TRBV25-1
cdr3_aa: CASSEDRAAFF
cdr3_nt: TGTGCCAGCAGTGAGGACAGGGCGGCTTTCTTT